This note documents a single T cell receptor beta chain sequence. Its specificity is not known. These data originate in a study of T cell responses to AZD1222 COVID-19 vaccine. Study-level findings and limits: Females outnumbered males among donors, who were mostly white British; clonal diversity was possibly underestimated. The study identified only a handful of AZD1222 recipients as seropositive at baseline. When two AZD1222 doses had been given, Spike-specific TCR breadth and depth rose. Only after the peak T cell response were repertoires sampled.

Here immunoSEQ multiplex PCR was the method, and the copy in TCRdb shows in-frame clones only, minus some. The table includes roughly 87,000 clones, 70% to 90% detected once. The germline V gene has CDR1 SGHTA and CDR2 FQGTGA. V was clipped by 3 bases and J by 1 base, with 18 bases between them. The CDR3 is made up of 17 amino acids. The V and J genes are TRBV7-3 and TRBJ1-1; D not certain. The sample in question was peripheral blood, obtained 28 days after the second AZD1222 dose. This clonotype was sampled from an adult who received the AZD1222 COVID-19 vaccine. The CDR3 protein is CASSFSPVSVPNTEAFF. As DNA, the CDR3 is TGTGCCAGCAGCTTTTCCCCTGTTTCGGTCCCGAACACTGAAGCTTTCTTT.